This T cell receptor beta chain was observed in a study of blood T cell repertoires in COVID-19. Study background: There were acute and convalescent COVID-19 samples, and they came from the United States, Italy and Spain.

The data were produced by immunoSEQ multiplex PCR, yet TCRdb's version contains in-frame clones alone and is incomplete. The sample includes over 150,000 clones, around four fifths of them seen just once. Trimming pared 2 bases from V and 4 bases from J, leaving 15 bases between. From germline, CDR1 is MNHEY and CDR2 SVGAGI. The CDR3 runs 16 residues. This clone occurred once. This chain connects TRBV6-5 to TRBJ1-3, with D maybe TRBD1 (6 bases). Sequenced input: peripheral blood. The TCR sequence derives from a middle-aged woman with COVID-19, enrolled during active disease. CDR3 region: CASSYGTRLRGNTIYF. CDR3 bases: TGTGCCAGCAGTTACGGGACACGCCTCAGGGGAAACACCATATATTTT.